A selection of T cell receptor beta chains follows, all from one sample in a study of ipilimumab plus nivolumab after autologous stem cell transplantation. The table came from immunoSEQ multiplex PCR; TCRdb's copy has only in-frame clones and leaves some out. The sample has some 40,000 clones; nearly 95% are singletons. Sequences were derived from PBMCs, sampled in a trial of ipilimumab plus nivolumab as post-transplant consolidation. These receptors all stem from a male donor with multiple myeloma. Each CDR3 is given with its conserved first and last residue. D genes are given only for firm matches. A clone size is listed for some rows: how often the clone was seen (once, few, many), or a class if it is expanded.

DNA: TGCGCCAGCAGCCAAGATTACGGCTTGTCGGCTGGCTACACCTTC
CDR3: CASSQDYGLSAGYTF
V: TRBV4-3
size: -
D: -
J: TRBJ1-2

DNA: TGTGCCAGCAGCCAAGATCCGGCCACCCTGGGGGAGCAGTACTTC
CDR3: CASSQDPATLGEQYF
V: TRBV14
size: -
D: -
J: TRBJ2-7

DNA: TGTGCCAGCAGCTTAAGGGCTCGGGAGGCCCCGGGGGCTTTCTTT
CDR3: CASSLRAREAPGAFF
V: TRBV11-2
size: -
D: -
J: TRBJ1-1

DNA: TGTGCCAGTAGTATAGGACAGGGTAATCAGCCCCAGCATTTT
CDR3: CASSIGQGNQPQHF
V: TRBV19
size: -
D: TRBD1
J: TRBJ1-5

DNA: TGTGCCAGCAGCCCGTCAGGTTCCGTCTCCTACGAGCAGTACTTC
CDR3: CASSPSGSVSYEQYF
V: TRBV28
size: -
D: -
J: TRBJ2-7

DNA: TGCGCCAGCAGCCAAGAAGGGCGGGCCCAAGAGACCCAGTACTTC
CDR3: CASSQEGRAQETQYF
V: TRBV4-1
size: -
D: -
J: TRBJ2-5

DNA: TGTGCCAGCAGCTTAGGACAGGCGCCCAGGAACGAGCAGTACTTC
CDR3: CASSLGQAPRNEQYF
V: TRBV7-3
size: -
D: TRBD1
J: TRBJ2-7

DNA: TGTGCCAGCAGTCTGGACCGCAATCAGCCCCAGCATTTT
CDR3: CASSLDRNQPQHF
V: TRBV6-6
size: -
D: -
J: TRBJ1-5

DNA: TGCGCCAGCAGCCAAGAAGGATCGGGTAGCGGGGCCCTCTTGGGGACGCAGTATTTT
CDR3: CASSQEGSGSGALLGTQYF
V: TRBV4-3
size: -
D: TRBD2
J: TRBJ2-3

DNA: TGTGCCAGCAGCCCGACTAGCGGGCCGGGAGAGCAGTACTTC
CDR3: CASSPTSGPGEQYF
V: TRBV13
size: -
D: TRBD2
J: TRBJ2-7

DNA: TGTGCCAGCTCCCCCGCCACAACTAATGAAAAACTGTTTTTT
CDR3: CASSPATTNEKLFF
V: TRBV4-2
size: once
D: -
J: TRBJ1-4